This T cell receptor beta chain comes out of a study of human T cells and chemical hapten exposure. TCRdb re-derived calls from the RACE reads in MiXCR, one entry per CDR3 protein. The sample shows roughly 380,000 distinct CDR3 sequences, about 6% of them seen only once. This clonotype was counted a few times. Its antigen is not identified. General study results and limits: Sensitizing with DPC caused no change in TCRs above 1 in 1000 frequency. Patch test scores rose with PT1 expanded TCR counts, a positive correlation.

The time point is: patch test 2, 6 weeks after DPC sensitization. The treatment is: therapeutic diphenylcyclopropenone sensitization with weekly scalp DPC. Every patch test was put on after a blood sample was taken. The source is a woman younger than 30 with alopecia areata. Some clones in this sample may be carry-over from other donors' samples. This specimen consisted of whole blood, obtained in connection with sensitization to the hapten diphenylcyclopropenone (DPC).

CDR3 coding DNA: TGTGCCATCAGTGGGGGGGGACCTAATGAAAAACTGTTTTTT. The encoded protein is CAISGGGPNEKLFF. The rearrangement joins TRBV10-3 to TRBJ1-4, with D tentatively TRBD1 (5 bases). Per the germline V gene, CDR1 is ENHRY and CDR2 is SYGVKD. The CDR3 runs to 14 residues. V shed 4 bases and J shed 3 bases, with 9 bases lying between them.